These 20 T cell receptor beta chains were sequenced from one sample in a study of PD-1 blockade in classical Hodgkin lymphoma (dated by TCRdb to about 2020). Libraries came from the immunoSEQ multiplex PCR assay. As stored in TCRdb, this immuneACCESS dataset retains in-frame rearrangements with V and J assigned. A fraction of the clones does not appear; measured against another copy, unresolved V genes explain less than half of the discrepancy, and the remainder lacks a known reason. Counted in this sample were roughly 40,000 clones; 75% to 90% of them appeared once. The ten largest clones add up to 9% to 10% of the sample. The time point tag for this specimen amounts to: cycle 1 day 1 (C1D1), immediately before nivolumab initiation. Every trial patient had relapsed after autologous stem cell transplantation, and cohorts A, B and C differed in prior brentuximab vedotin exposure. Source: peripheral blood mononuclear cells (PBMCs), taken at baseline. The receptor set was obtained from a human donor with classical Hodgkin lymphoma.

Notes on this clone: The DNA is left out, because the CDR3 cannot be placed on it with certainty; the CDR3 is given as TCRdb lists it. The J gene is TRBJ1-5, the V gene TRBV19; TRBD1 reflects the table's D call only, with no check against the DNA. The CDR3 sequence runs 18 residues, both termini included. In germline, CDR1 is LNHDA, CDR2 SQIVND (reference sequence). CDR3 loop: CASSILARGGGKHQPQHF.

This clone was found once. The chain joins TRBV7-2 to TRBJ2-7; TRBD1 is a possible D gene (6 bases). From germline, CDR1 is SGHTA and CDR2 FQGNSA. V dropped 6 bases and J dropped 0 bases, with 12 bases sitting between them. The CDR3 is 14 amino acids. CDR3 DNA: TGTGCCAGCAGACTCGACAGGAGCTCCTACGAGCAGTACTTC. Translating gives CASRLDRSSYEQYF.

This clone was counted once. The V call is TRBV11-2, the J call TRBJ2-6; D is perhaps TRBD1 (6 bases). The CDR3 runs to 18 residues. CDR1 is SGHAT, CDR2 FQNNGV, per germline. Trimming stripped 1 base from V and 4 bases from J, with 17 bases between. The CDR3 DNA reads as TGTGCCAGCAGCTTAGTAGTGTCTGGGGGCGCGGGGGCCAACGTCCTGACTTTC. It translates to CASSLVVSGGAGANVLTF.

J is TRBJ2-3 and V is TRBV6-8, with D perhaps TRBD1 (6 bases). Per germline, CDR1 MNHGY and CDR2 SAAAGT. The CDR3 extends over 18 amino acids. The V gene lost 8 bases and the J gene lost 5 bases, with 29 bases spanning the gap. The CDR3 DNA reads TGTGCCAGCGGATTTCCCTTCTTGCCCACAGGGTGGAGAGATACGCAGTATTTT. Protein sequence: CASGFPFLPTGWRDTQYF.

The chain employs TRBV15 and TRBJ2-1; 9 bases are shared with TRBD2. V was clipped by 1 base and J by 1 base; unmatched bases: 5. CDR3 length equals 17 residues. Germline assignment: CDR1 LNHNV and CDR2 YYDKDF (reference sequence). CDR3 in DNA: TGTGCCACCAGCAGAGGAAGTAGCGGGGGATCCTACAATGAGCAGTTCTTC. Amino acid sequence: CATSRGSSGGSYNEQFF.

The V gene is TRBV27, the J gene TRBJ2-1, with TRBD2 matching 11 bases. V lost 3 bases to trimming and J lost 4 bases; unmatched junction nucleotides: 5. Per the germline V gene, CDR1 is MNHEY and CDR2 is SMNVEV (reference sequence). This CDR3 is 16 amino acids long. The CDR3 sequence: CASSLASGRIYNEQFF. The CDR3 DNA reads as TGTGCCAGCAGTTTGGCTAGCGGGAGGATATACAATGAGCAGTTCTTC.

V is TRBV19 and J is TRBJ2-3, with no clear D. Deletions cut 5 bases from V and 1 base from J, with 19 bases between. CDR3 length: 17 amino acids. Germline values: CDR1 LNHDA, CDR2 SQIVND (reference sequence). CDR3 region: CASSRSSNDMGTDTQYF. CDR3 sequence (DNA): TGTGCCAGTAGTCGGTCCTCGAATGACATGGGCACAGATACGCAGTATTTT.

This chain links TRBV29-1 with TRBJ2-6; TRBD2 agrees at 9 bases. This CDR3 contains 16 residues. Germline CDR1 and CDR2: SQVTM and ANQGSEA. V trimming: 6 bases; J trimming: 0 bases; junction bases outside the gene matches: 6. The CDR3 region is CSVRLAESSGANVLTF. The CDR3 coding sequence is TGCAGCGTAAGACTAGCGGAGAGCTCTGGGGCCAACGTCCTGACTTTC.

The chain joins TRBV7-9 to TRBJ2-5; TRBD2 matches at 16 bases. This CDR3 spans 17 amino acids. CDR1 and CDR2 from the germline V gene are SEHNR and FQNEAQ (reference sequence). After removal of 5 bases from V and 4 bases from J, the junction contained 7 bases not matched to a gene. The CDR3 bases are TGTGCCAGCAGCCCGCTTGGGACTAGCGGGGGGGCAGAGACCCAGTACTTC. Amino acid sequence: CASSPLGTSGGAETQYF.

The gene calls are TRBV5-1 and TRBJ1-2; D is uncertain. Trimming removed 2 bases at V and 6 bases at J, with 17 bases between. Looked up from germline, CDR1 is SGHRS and CDR2 is YFSETQ. This CDR3 is 15 amino acids long. CDR3 in DNA: TGCGCCAGCAGCTTAGGGAACTCCTATACACATGGCTACACCTTC. Protein: CASSLGNSYTHGYTF.

This clone was detected only once. This chain uses TRBV4-2 with TRBJ1-2; no clear D gene. Germline V gene data show CDR1 as LGHNA and CDR2 as YNFKEQ. This CDR3 has 14 amino acids. Trimming removed 1 base from V and 3 bases from J, with 9 bases in between. The CDR3, as DNA: TGTGCCAGCAGCCAAGTCGGAAGGGACTATGGCTACACCTTC. Its protein is CASSQVGRDYGYTF.

The chain recombines TRBV15 with TRBJ2-5, with 7 bases that match TRBD1. The CDR3 sequence is 16 residues long. CDR1 is LNHNV, CDR2 YYDKDF, per germline (reference sequence). J was trimmed by 5 bases and V by 2 bases; bases with no gene match: 11. CDR3 amino acids: CATSRPFGTVRETQYF. DNA for the CDR3: TGTGCCACCAGCAGACCGTTTGGGACAGTCCGGGAGACCCAGTACTTC.

The rearrangement joins TRBV5-5 to TRBJ1-6; D ambiguous. Trimming left V 2 bases short and J 9 bases short, with 6 bases between. From germline, CDR1 is SGHKS and CDR2 YYEKEE (reference sequence). This CDR3 spans 12 amino acids. The CDR3 region is CASSFEGSPLHF. The CDR3 nucleotides read TGTGCCAGCAGCTTTGAAGGTTCACCCCTCCACTTT.

This clone was seen only once. The V and J genes are TRBV7-9 and TRBJ1-1, with D tentatively TRBD1 (5 bases). The germline V gene has CDR1 SEHNR and CDR2 FQNEAQ (reference sequence). There are 15 residues in the CDR3. V lost 5 bases and J 1 base, leaving 14 bases between the germline ends. CDR3 region: CASSDLGTGNTEAFF. The CDR3 nucleotides are TGTGCCAGCAGCGACCTTGGGACGGGGAACACTGAAGCTTTCTTT.

The chain is built from TRBV9 and TRBJ2-1; D gene unclear. The CDR3 loop spans 15 amino acids. Germline CDR1 SGDLS, CDR2 YYNGEE. Trimming cost V 0 bases and J 2 bases, with 9 bases left between them. The CDR3 loop is CASSVATRPYNEQFF. The CDR3 DNA follows: TGTGCCAGCAGCGTAGCTACCCGACCCTACAATGAGCAGTTCTTC.

The DNA for the CDR3 is TGTGCCAGCAGCTTCTATAGTTTTCCGTATTTT. This sequence encodes CASSFYSFPYF. The rearrangement joins TRBV11-2 to TRBJ2-3; unclear D gene. V lost 3 bases and J 14 bases, leaving 12 bases between the germline ends. This CDR3 spans 11 amino acids. The germline V gene has CDR1 SGHAT and CDR2 FQNNGV. The full variable domain, with the rest looked up from reference TRBV11-2 and TRBJ2-3, is EAGVAQSPRYKIIEKRQSVAFWCNPISGHATLYWYQQILGQGPKLLIQFQNNGVVDDSQLPKDRFSAERLKGVDSTLKIQPAKLEDSAVYLCASSFYSFPYFGPGTRLTVL.

The chain is built from TRBV4-1 and TRBJ2-5; weak D call: TRBD1 (6 bases). V gave up 5 bases and J gave up 5 bases, with 12 bases separating them. This CDR3 is 13 amino acids long. The germline V gene encodes CDR1 MGHRA and CDR2 YSYEKL. Here the CDR3 DNA reads TGCGCCAGCAGCGAGGGGGTCAGGGAGACCCAGTACTTC. Protein: CASSEGVRETQYF.

The V call is TRBV6-6, the J call TRBJ1-2; 7 nucleotides agree with TRBD1. V shed 2 bases and J 10 bases; nucleotides not matched to a gene: 1. Per germline, CDR1 MNHNY and CDR2 SVGAGI (reference sequence). CDR3 size: 11 residues. The CDR3, as DNA: TGTGCCAGCAGTTACCAGGGGGACTACACCTTC. Protein product: CASSYQGDYTF.

This chain links TRBV9 with TRBJ2-2, with 8 bases lining up with TRBD1. Germline lookup yields CDR1 SGDLS and CDR2 YYNGEE. Trimming took 3 bases from V and 2 from J; bases not matched to a gene: 3. The CDR3 is 15 residues long. CDR3 coding DNA: TGTGCCAGCAGCGCCGACAGGGGAAACACCGGGGAGCTGTTTTTT. Translated: CASSADRGNTGELFF.

J is TRBJ2-3 and V is TRBV15; 12 positions agree with TRBD2. The CDR3 consists of 17 residues. The junction had 4 bases not matched to a gene; V was cut back by 2 bases and J by 1 base. From germline, CDR1 is LNHNV and CDR2 YYDKDF (reference sequence). The CDR3 sequence: CATSRRLAGVGTDTQYF. The CDR3 DNA reads as TGTGCCACCAGCAGAAGACTAGCGGGAGTGGGCACAGATACGCAGTATTTT.